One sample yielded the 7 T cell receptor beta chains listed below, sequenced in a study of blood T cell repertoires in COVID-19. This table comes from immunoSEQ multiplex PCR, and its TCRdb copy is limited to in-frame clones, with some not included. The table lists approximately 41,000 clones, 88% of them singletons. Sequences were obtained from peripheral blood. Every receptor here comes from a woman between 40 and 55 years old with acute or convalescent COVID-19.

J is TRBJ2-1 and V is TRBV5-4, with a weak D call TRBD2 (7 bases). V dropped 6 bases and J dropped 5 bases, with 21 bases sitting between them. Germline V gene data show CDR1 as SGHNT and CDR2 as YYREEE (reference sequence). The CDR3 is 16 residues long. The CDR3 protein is CASTLGGGRSNNEQFF. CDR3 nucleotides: TGTGCCAGCACCCTGGGGGGCGGGAGATCTAACAATGAGCAGTTCTTC.

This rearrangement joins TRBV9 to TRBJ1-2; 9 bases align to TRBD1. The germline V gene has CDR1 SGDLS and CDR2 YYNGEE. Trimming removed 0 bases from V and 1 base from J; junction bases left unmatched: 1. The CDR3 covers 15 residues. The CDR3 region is CASSVAGQGNYGYTF. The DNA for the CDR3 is TGTGCCAGCAGCGTAGCGGGACAGGGTAACTATGGCTACACCTTC.

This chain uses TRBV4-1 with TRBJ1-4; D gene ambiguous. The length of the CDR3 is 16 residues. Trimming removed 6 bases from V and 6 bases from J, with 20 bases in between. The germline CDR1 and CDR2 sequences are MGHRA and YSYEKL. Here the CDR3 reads CASSPGFRTADEKLFF. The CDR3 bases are TGCGCCAGCAGTCCCGGATTTCGAACAGCAGATGAAAAACTGTTTTTT.

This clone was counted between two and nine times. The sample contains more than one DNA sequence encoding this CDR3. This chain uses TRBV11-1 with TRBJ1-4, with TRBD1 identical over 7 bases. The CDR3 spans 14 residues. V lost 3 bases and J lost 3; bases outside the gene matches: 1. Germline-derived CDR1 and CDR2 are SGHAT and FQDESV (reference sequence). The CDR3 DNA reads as TGTGCCAGCAGCTTTGGGACAGCTAATGAAAAACTGTTTTTT. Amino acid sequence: CASSFGTANEKLFF. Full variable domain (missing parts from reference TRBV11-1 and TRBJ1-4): EAEVAQSPRYKITEKSQAVAFWCDPISGHATLYWYRQILGQGPELLVQFQDESVVDDSQLPKDRFSAERLKGVDSTLKIQPAELGDSAMYLCASSFGTANEKLFFGSGTQLSVL.

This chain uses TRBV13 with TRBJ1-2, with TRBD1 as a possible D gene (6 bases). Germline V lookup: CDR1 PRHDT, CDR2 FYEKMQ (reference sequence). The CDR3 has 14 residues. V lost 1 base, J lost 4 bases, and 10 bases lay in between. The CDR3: CASSLEGDPYGYTF. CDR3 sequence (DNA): TGTGCCAGCAGCTTAGAGGGGGACCCCTATGGCTACACCTTC.

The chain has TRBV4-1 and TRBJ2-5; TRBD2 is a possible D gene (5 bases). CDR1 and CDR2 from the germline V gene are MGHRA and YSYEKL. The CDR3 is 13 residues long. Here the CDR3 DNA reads TGCGCTACCGGGCGGGTTGGTTTGGAGACCCAGTACTTC. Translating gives CATGRVGLETQYF.

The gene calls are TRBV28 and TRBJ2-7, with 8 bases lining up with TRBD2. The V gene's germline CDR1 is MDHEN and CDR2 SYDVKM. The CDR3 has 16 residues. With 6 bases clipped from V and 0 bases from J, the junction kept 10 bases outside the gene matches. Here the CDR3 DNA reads TGTGCCAGCAGCCTACCTCGGAGCGGGGGCTCCTACGAGCAGTACTTC. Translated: CASSLPRSGGSYEQYF.